Below are 5 T cell receptor beta chains sequenced from a single sample in a study of radiotherapy plus CTLA-4 blockade in lung cancer. The repertoire was sequenced with immunoSEQ multiplex PCR; TCRdb's copy has only in-frame clones and lacks some. This table holds 50,000 to 65,000 clones, around 79% found once. The sample consisted of peripheral blood, taken from a patient treated with radiotherapy plus ipilimumab. The source is a human donor with non-small cell lung cancer who had a complete response to radiotherapy plus ipilimumab.

V and J are TRBV6-1 and TRBJ2-1, with 7 bases identical to TRBD1. Germline assignment: CDR1 MNHNS and CDR2 SASEGT. The CDR3 length is 14 residues. The V segment lost 6 bases and the J segment 3 bases; nucleotides outside the gene matches: 5. The CDR3 loop is CASSRRDSYNEQFF. The CDR3 DNA reads TGTGCCAGCAGCAGACGGGACAGCTACAATGAGCAGTTCTTC.

The rearrangement joins TRBV5-6 to TRBJ1-2, with D uncertain. With 3 bases removed from V and 3 bases from J, the gap between germline ends came to 15 bases. CDR3 size: 15 residues. CDR1 SGHDT and CDR2 YYEEEE come from the germline V gene. The CDR3 DNA reads as TGTGCCAGCAGCTATGGCGGGGATAACTACTATGGCTACACCTTC. Protein product: CASSYGGDNYYGYTF.

The rearrangement joins TRBV9 to TRBJ1-3, with a tentative D call TRBD1 (6 bases). Trimming cost V 4 bases and J 6 bases, with 17 bases left between them. The CDR3 has 15 residues. Germline values: CDR1 SGDLS, CDR2 YYNGEE. The CDR3: CASSPDRRSENTIYF. The CDR3 DNA is TGTGCCAGCAGCCCAGACAGGAGGTCAGAAAACACCATATATTTT. Full variable domain (rest looked up from reference TRBV9 and TRBJ1-3): DSGVTQTPKHLITATGQRVTLRCSPRSGDLSVYWYQQSLDQGLQFLIQYYNGEERAKGNILERFSAQQFPDLHSELNLSSLELGDSALYFCASSPDRRSENTIYFGEGSWLTVV.

This clone showed up just a few times. The rearrangement joins TRBV19 to TRBJ1-1; D not resolved. Trimming removed 5 bases from V and 4 bases from J, with 5 bases in between. The germline V gene encodes CDR1 LNHDA and CDR2 SQIVND (reference sequence). This CDR3 contains 11 residues. For the CDR3, the DNA is TGTGCCAGTAGTTTCAGCACTGAAGCTTTCTTT. This sequence encodes CASSFSTEAFF.

The chain couples TRBV19 to TRBJ2-7; 7 positions match TRBD1. Per germline, CDR1 LNHDA and CDR2 SQIVND (reference sequence). This CDR3 comprises 14 residues. V lost 4 bases, J lost 4 bases, and 7 bases stayed unmatched. This chain's CDR3 is CASSTGTVQYEQYF. The CDR3 DNA reads as TGTGCCAGTAGTACCGGGACAGTCCAGTACGAGCAGTACTTC.